This T cell receptor beta chain was sequenced during a study of blood T cell repertoires in COVID-19. In the case of this clone: This same CDR3 is encoded by further DNA sequences in the sample.

The CDR3 totals 11 residues. V lost 6 bases and J lost 1, with 4 bases in between. Germline V gene sequence: CDR1 SGHAT, CDR2 FQNNGV. Authors' data handling: The assay estimated nucleated cells by amplifying reference gene primers. The assay was immunoSEQ multiplex PCR, and TCRdb's table has in-frame clones only and misses some. V and J calls and clone size are copied from that table; D and trimming were computed from the DNA. This table holds roughly 70,000 clones, roughly 84% found once. Input material: peripheral blood. The V call is TRBV11-2, the J call TRBJ2-7; no clear D gene. The TCR was taken from a woman at least 80 years old with active or convalescent COVID-19. The CDR3 coding sequence is TGTGCCAGCAGTCCGTCCTACGAGCAGTACTTC. Translating it yields CASSPSYEQYF.